Listed below are T cell receptor beta chains from one sample, sequenced in a study of blood T cell repertoires in COVID-19. Sequenced by immunoSEQ multiplex PCR; TCRdb stores in-frame clones only, minus some. The sample has around 72,000 clones; less than 90% are singletons. The sample comprised peripheral blood. These receptors were collected from a woman of 80 years or more with acute or convalescent COVID-19. The CDR3 runs from the conserved cysteine through the conserved F or W. D genes are given only for firm matches. The listing skips clone size in some rows; elsewhere it reads once, few, many or a size class.

TRBJ1-5 NA TRBV18 NA CASSPGQNQPQHF TGTGCCAGCTCACCGGGACAAAATCAGCCCCAGCATTTT
TRBJ1-2 NA TRBV9 NA CASSAYGRVVDGYTF TGTGCCAGCAGCGCGTACGGCCGGGTGGTGGATGGCTACACCTTC
TRBJ1-1 TRBD1 TRBV18 NA CASSPQTGGTEAFF TGTGCCAGCTCACCCCAAACAGGGGGCACTGAAGCTTTCTTT
TRBJ2-3 NA TRBV27 NA CASSHTGSTDTQYF TGTGCCAGCAGCCACACAGGAAGCACAGATACGCAGTATTTT
TRBJ1-1 NA TRBV29-1 NA CSATAGVVPTEAFF TGCAGCGCCACAGCGGGGGTTGTGCCCACTGAAGCTTTCTTT
TRBJ1-6 NA TRBV6-1 NA CASSERQGSYNSPLHF TGTGCCAGCAGTGAAAGGCAGGGCTCCTATAATTCACCCCTCCACTTT
TRBJ1-2 NA TRBV12-3/TRBV12-4 few CASSQEAYGYTF TGTGCCAGCAGTCAAGAAGCGTATGGCTACACCTTC
TRBJ2-7 TRBD2 TRBV29-1 once CSVRGAYEQYF TGCAGCGTACGGGGGGCCTACGAGCAGTACTTC
TRBJ1-5 NA TRBV29-1 once CSVGESSNQPQHF TGCAGCGTTGGTGAGAGTAGCAATCAGCCCCAGCATTTT
TRBJ1-2 TRBD1 TRBV19 NA CASRGQGARNYGYTF TGTGCCAGTAGGGGACAGGGGGCGCGAAACTATGGCTACACCTTC
TRBJ1-1 TRBD1 TRBV3-1/TRBV3-2 NA CASSHQLTGGNTEAFF TGTGCCAGCAGCCATCAACTGACAGGGGGGAACACTGAAGCTTTCTTT